What follows are 21 T cell receptor beta chains derived from one specimen sequenced in a study of PD-1 blockade in classical Hodgkin lymphoma (dated by TCRdb to 2018 to 2020). Libraries came from the immunoSEQ multiplex PCR assay. As stored in TCRdb, this immuneACCESS dataset retains in-frame rearrangements with V and J assigned. A fraction of the clones does not appear; measured against another copy, unresolved V genes explain less than half of the discrepancy, and the remainder lacks a known reason. The sample has a few thousand clones on record, under 80% of them singletons. The ten biggest clones cover over 45% of the sample. The sample's time point label is to be understood as: cycle 4 day 1 (C4D1), after five to seven weeks of nivolumab. Every trial patient had relapsed after autologous stem cell transplantation, and cohorts A, B and C differed in prior brentuximab vedotin exposure. This material consisted of peripheral blood mononuclear cells (PBMCs), taken before the fourth cycle of nivolumab. The origin of the receptors is a human donor with classical Hodgkin lymphoma.

The chain uses TRBV5-1 and TRBJ1-1; no clear D gene. The germline V gene has CDR1 SGHRS and CDR2 YFSETQ. The CDR3 has 15 amino acids. The ends were cut back, 0 bases at V and 6 bases at J, with 15 bases in the middle. The chain's CDR3 is CASSLEAFTVAEAFF. DNA for the CDR3: TGCGCCAGCAGCTTGGAGGCGTTCACAGTCGCTGAAGCTTTCTTT. Filled out from reference TRBV5-1 and TRBJ1-1, the complete variable domain reads KAGVTQTPRYLIKTRGQQVTLSCSPISGHRSVSWYQQTPGQGLQFLFEYFSETQRNKGNFPGRFSGRQFSNSRSEMNVSTLELGDSALYLCASSLEAFTVAEAFFGQGTRLTVV.

This clone was picked up one time. V gene TRBV27 combines with J gene TRBJ2-5, with TRBD2 matching over 10 bases. V trimming: 8 bases; J trimming: 5 bases; junction bases outside the gene matches: 5. Germline V gives CDR1 MNHEY, CDR2 SMNVEV (reference sequence). This CDR3 has 13 amino acids. CDR3 DNA sequence: TGTGCCAGCCAGCGGGAGGGTTCTGAGACCCAGTACTTC. Protein sequence: CASQREGSETQYF.

The chain links TRBV10-3 to TRBJ1-5; no firm D call. Trimming stripped 3 bases from V and 4 bases from J, with 4 bases between. The CDR3 extends over 12 amino acids. Germline V gene sequence: CDR1 ENHRY, CDR2 SYGVKD. The CDR3, as DNA: TGTGCCATCAGTGATACTAATCAGCCCCAGCATTTT. Its protein product is CAISDTNQPQHF.

CDR3 DNA: TGTGCCAGCAGCCCCCGCCTATTCCTTGAGCGGAGGAATACGCAGTATTTT. Translation gives CASSPRLFLERRNTQYF. The chain carries TRBV11-2 and TRBJ2-3; D might be TRBD2 (5 bases). Germline V gene lookup returns CDR1 SGHAT and CDR2 FQNNGV. The CDR3 runs to 17 residues. Trimming pared 5 bases from V and 7 bases from J, leaving 25 bases between.

This clone was found a few times. The V gene is TRBV19, the J gene TRBJ1-1; 9 bases line up with TRBD1. The germline CDR1 and CDR2 sequences are LNHDA and SQIVND (reference sequence). J was trimmed by 1 base and V by 5 bases; bases with no gene match: 5. This CDR3 is built from 15 residues. This CDR3 reads CASSGTGGTNTEAFF. The CDR3 DNA sequence: TGTGCCAGTAGTGGCACAGGGGGCACGAACACTGAAGCTTTCTTT. The variable domain in full, completed from reference TRBV19 and TRBJ1-1, reads DGGITQSPKYLFRKEGQNVTLSCEQNLNHDAMYWYRQDPGQGLRLIYYSQIVNDFQKGDIAEGYSVSREKKESFPLTVTSAQKNPTAFYLCASSGTGGTNTEAFFGQGTRLTVV.

V usage is TRBV7-3 and J usage is TRBJ2-7; TRBD1 aligns across 8 bases. CDR1 SGHTA and CDR2 FQGTGA come from the germline V gene. V lost 5 bases and J lost 4; bases outside the gene matches: 4. The CDR3 is 13 residues long. CDR3 sequence: CASSTNRGYEQYF. In DNA, the CDR3 is TGTGCCAGCAGCACAAACAGGGGGTACGAGCAGTACTTC.

The chain recombines TRBV10-3 with TRBJ2-5; 8 bases fit TRBD1. The germline V gene has CDR1 ENHRY and CDR2 SYGVKD. The CDR3 totals 16 residues. Germline trimming cut 6 bases from V and 3 bases from J; bases unmatched to any gene: 12. The CDR3 nucleotides read TGTGCCATCAGCCCAAGGACAGGGCCTAGAAAAGAGACCCAGTACTTC. Its protein is CAISPRTGPRKETQYF.

This clone appeared once. CDR3 DNA: TGTGCCAGCAGCTTAGCGAACAGGGGAAGCAATCAGCCCCAGCATTTT. Amino acid sequence: CASSLANRGSNQPQHF. The chain employs TRBV7-9 and TRBJ1-5; 7 nucleotides match TRBD1. Germline loops: CDR1 SEHNR, CDR2 FQNEAQ (reference sequence). Trimming removed 0 bases from V and 1 base from J; junction bases left unmatched: 3. This CDR3 is 16 amino acids long.

J is TRBJ2-7 and V is TRBV10-2, with 13 bases identical to TRBD2. V was pared by 8 bases and J by 3 bases, with 7 bases of the junction left unmatched. Per the germline V gene, CDR1 is WSHSY and CDR2 is SAAADI. The CDR3 is made up of 15 amino acids. The CDR3 bases are TGCGCCAGCTGTACTGGGACTAGCGGGGTCTACGAGCAGTACTTC. Translation gives CASCTGTSGVYEQYF.

The gene calls are TRBV27 and TRBJ2-1; D is undetermined. The CDR3 is 16 amino acids. V lost 5 bases and J lost 0, with 14 bases in between. Germline lookup yields CDR1 MNHEY and CDR2 SMNVEV (reference sequence). The CDR3 reads CASSLSTHSSYNEQFF. In DNA form, the CDR3 reads TGTGCCAGCAGTCTCTCGACACACAGCTCCTACAATGAGCAGTTCTTC.

The chain recombines TRBV6-1 with TRBJ2-7; D unresolved. Germline CDR1 is MNHNS and CDR2 is SASEGT. Trimming took off 0 bases at V and 2 bases at J, with 8 bases between the two ends. The CDR3 covers 14 residues. The CDR3 coding sequence is TGTGCCAGCAGTGAAGCGTACGGTCCCTACGAGCAGTACTTC. It encodes CASSEAYGPYEQYF.

This clone was observed a handful of times. The chain combines TRBV7-8 with TRBJ1-5, with 7 nucleotides matching TRBD1. The V segment lost 5 bases and the J segment 5 bases; nucleotides outside the gene matches: 6. In germline, CDR1 is SGHVS, CDR2 FQNEAQ. The CDR3 totals 14 residues. The CDR3, as DNA: TGTGCCAGCAGCGGAGACAGGGCTGATCAGCCCCAGCATTTT. Its protein product is CASSGDRADQPQHF.

The V call is TRBV6-6, the J call TRBJ2-7, with D uncertain. This CDR3 contains 13 residues. Germline assignment: CDR1 MNHNY and CDR2 SVGAGI (reference sequence). V gave up 0 bases and J gave up 6 bases, with 9 bases separating them. DNA for the CDR3: TGTGCCAGCAGTTACTCTGGGGTCGGCGAGCAGTACTTC. Amino acid sequence: CASSYSGVGEQYF.

This clone turned up a few times. The chain employs TRBV7-2 and TRBJ2-7, with 9 bases identical to TRBD2. The CDR3 consists of 15 residues. J lost 4 bases, V lost 6 bases, and 10 bases had no gene match. CDR1 is SGHTA and CDR2 is FQGNSA in the germline V gene. In DNA, the CDR3 is TGTGCCAGCAGATCACCCGGGGCGGGGGGGTACGAGCAGTACTTC. This codes for CASRSPGAGGYEQYF.

This clone was recorded a few times. The chain employs TRBV9 and TRBJ1-2, with D possibly TRBD1 on 6 matching bases. The CDR3 consists of 14 residues. CDR1 and CDR2 from the germline V gene are SGDLS and YYNGEE. The germline V and J ends were trimmed by 0 bases and 5 bases, with 11 bases remaining between them. DNA for the CDR3: TGTGCCAGCAGCGTAGGGGACACTCCATATGGCTACACCTTC. It specifies CASSVGDTPYGYTF.

V is TRBV7-2 and J is TRBJ2-7; TRBD1 might be the D (5 bases). V shed 6 bases and J shed 6 bases, with 21 bases lying between them. Germline V gene sequence: CDR1 SGHTA, CDR2 FQGNSA. The CDR3 is 15 amino acids. The CDR3 DNA is TGTGCCAGCAGTCCGGTTCAGGGTGCGCCTCGCGAGCAGTACTTC. It translates to CASSPVQGAPREQYF.

The table lists this clone with a count of one. This chain uses TRBV25-1 with TRBJ2-5; 7 bases are a match to TRBD2. Trimming cost V 7 bases and J 4 bases; bases outside gene matches: 6. The CDR3 is made up of 13 amino acids. Germline assignment: CDR1 MGHDK and CDR2 SYGVNS. CDR3 in amino acids: CASTAGDSETQYF. CDR3 nucleotides: TGTGCCAGCACCGCGGGGGATTCAGAGACCCAGTACTTC. Combining the CDR3 with reference TRBV25-1 and TRBJ2-5 gives the whole variable domain EADIYQTPRYLVIGTGKKITLECSQTMGHDKMYWYQQDPGMELHLIHYSYGVNSTEKGDLSSESTVSRIRTEHFPLTLESARPSHTSQYLCASTAGDSETQYFGPGTRLLVL.

The chain links TRBV6-5 to TRBJ2-1, with D uncertain. The CDR3 is 13 amino acids. Trimming removed 10 bases from V and 7 bases from J, with 17 bases in between. The germline CDR1 and CDR2 sequences are MNHEY and SVGAGI. Written as DNA, the CDR3 is TGTGCCACCCGTCCTGGGGAATCAAATGAGCAGTTCTTC. Amino acids: CATRPGESNEQFF.

The chain couples TRBV7-9 to TRBJ2-5; perhaps TRBD2 as D (6 bases). Between the trimmed V and J ends, which lost 5 bases and 5 bases, there was a span of 18 bases. The germline V gene encodes CDR1 SEHNR and CDR2 FQNEAQ (reference sequence). CDR3 size: 15 residues. The DNA of the CDR3 is TGTGCCAGCAGCCTCCGCGCGGGGCTAGAGGAGACCCAGTACTTC. Its protein is CASSLRAGLEETQYF.

The rearrangement links TRBV4-2 to TRBJ1-3; D is uncertain. The CDR3 is made up of 17 amino acids. Germline-derived CDR1 and CDR2 are LGHNA and YNFKEQ. The V end was cut by 0 bases, the J end by 0 bases, with 12 bases between. The CDR3 DNA is TGTGCCAGCAGCCAAGACCCCACCCGGCTCTCTGGAAACACCATATATTTT. This encodes CASSQDPTRLSGNTIYF.

In its sample, this clone was seen once. The V and J genes are TRBV7-2 and TRBJ2-7; TRBD1 aligns across 7 bases. V lost 5 bases to trimming and J lost 3 bases; unmatched junction nucleotides: 7. Germline-derived CDR1 and CDR2 are SGHTA and FQGNSA. The CDR3 is 14 amino acids. CDR3 sequence (DNA): TGTGCCAGCAGCCCAGGGGGTCGTGGCTACGAGCAGTACTTC. This codes for CASSPGGRGYEQYF.